This section outlines one TCR beta chain sequence together with its context. A junction end diverges from the germline sequence, so it may reflect a read error. The sample holds other DNA sequences that translate to the same CDR3. These data originate in a study of T cells in women clearing cervical HPV infection. Study at large: Case blood drawn at lesion detection; control blood after infection cleared. Case blood was drawn a median roughly 160 days after lesion detection.

Cervical HPV DNA detected by MY09/MY11 PCR, typed by dot-blot. The protocol was immunoSEQ multiplex PCR, while the TCRdb copy is restricted to in-frame clones and leaves out a portion. There are tens of thousands of clones in the sample, with about 4.6% held by the top ten. This TCR came from a woman between 18 and 69 years old with a cervical HPV16 infection that either progressed to CIN3+ or cleared (not recorded which). Sequenced: blood buffy coat.

The sequenced part of the CDR3 DNA is TGTGCCTTTAGAAGGGGAGTCTCTGGAAACACA. Its translation: CAFRRGVSGNT. In full, the CDR3 is CAFRRGVSGNTIYF. This chain links TRBV30 with TRBJ1-3, with a tentative D call TRBD1 (5 bases). The CDR3 end falls 3 residues outside the read, so it is completed with the germline J gene. CDR3 length equals 14 residues. From germline, CDR1 is GTSNPN and CDR2 SVGIG (reference sequence).